Listed here are 2 T cell receptor beta chains from one sample, sequenced in a study of OX40 agonist ivuxolimab in advanced cancers. Sequencing was performed with immunoSEQ multiplex PCR; in TCRdb, only in-frame clones are kept and a portion is missing. The sample includes under 85,000 clones, 85% seen only once; the top ten take 2.5% to 3.5%. The source material was CD4+ or CD8+ T cells sorted from blood, sampled in a trial of the OX40 agonist ivuxolimab. The receptors were sampled from an adult with an advanced solid tumor such as melanoma, head and neck, liver or kidney cancer.

The rearrangement links TRBV30 to TRBJ2-7, with a tentative D call TRBD1 (6 bases). Germline V gives CDR1 GTSNPN, CDR2 SVGIG (reference sequence). The CDR3 length is 14 residues. V was clipped by 2 bases and J by 2 bases, with 13 bases between them. The CDR3 loop reads CAWSLTGDPYEQYF. DNA for the CDR3: TGTGCCTGGAGTTTGACAGGTGACCCCTACGAGCAGTACTTC.

The J gene is TRBJ2-7, the V gene TRBV7-2; D uncertain. The CDR3 runs to 13 residues. The V gene lost 1 base and the J gene lost 2 bases, with 6 bases spanning the gap. The germline gives CDR1 SGHTA, CDR2 FQGNSA. CDR3 sequence reads: CASSLEVTYEQYF. CDR3 bases: TGTGCCAGCAGCTTAGAAGTAACCTACGAGCAGTACTTC.